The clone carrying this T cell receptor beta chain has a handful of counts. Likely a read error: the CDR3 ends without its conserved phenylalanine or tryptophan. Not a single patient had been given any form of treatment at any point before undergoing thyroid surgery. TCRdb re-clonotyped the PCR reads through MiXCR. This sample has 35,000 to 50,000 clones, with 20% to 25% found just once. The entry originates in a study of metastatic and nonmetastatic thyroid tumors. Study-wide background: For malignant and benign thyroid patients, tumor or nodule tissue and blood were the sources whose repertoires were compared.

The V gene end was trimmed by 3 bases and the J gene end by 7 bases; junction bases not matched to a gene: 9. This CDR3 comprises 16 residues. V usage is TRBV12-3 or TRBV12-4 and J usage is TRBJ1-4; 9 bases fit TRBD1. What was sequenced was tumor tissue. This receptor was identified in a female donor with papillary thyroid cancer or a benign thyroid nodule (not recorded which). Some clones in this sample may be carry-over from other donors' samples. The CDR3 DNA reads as TGTGCCAGCAGTTTTCGTACGGGACAGGGATCTGAAAAACTGTTTTCC. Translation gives CASSFRTGQGSEKLFS.